A selection of T cell receptor beta chains follows, all from one sample in a study of blood T cell repertoires in COVID-19. The method was immunoSEQ multiplex PCR; TCRdb's version includes in-frame clones alone and lacks a portion of them. The sample holds about 140,000 clones, about 82% seen once. The sequenced sample consisted of peripheral blood. These receptors were obtained from a man between 45 and 60 years old with acute or convalescent COVID-19. The CDR3 runs from the conserved cysteine through the conserved F or W. D genes are given only for firm matches. The size field is filled for only some rows; it gives once, few, many or a size class.

TRBD2	TRBJ2-3	TRBV27	.	CASNPSGISTDTQYF	TGTGCCAGCAATCCTAGCGGGATTAGCACAGATACGCAGTATTTT
.	TRBJ1-6	TRBV15	few	CATSREGSGSSPLHF	TGTGCCACCAGCAGAGAGGGGTCGGGGAGTTCACCCCTCCACTTT
.	TRBJ2-6	TRBV6-5	.	CASSYSTAGANVLTF	TGTGCCAGCAGTTACTCGACTGCTGGGGCCAACGTCCTGACTTTC
.	TRBJ1-2	TRBV3-1/TRBV3-2	few	CASSQVISHGYTF	TGTGCCAGCAGCCAAGTTATTTCCCATGGCTACACCTTC
TRBD2	TRBJ2-3	TRBV14	once	CASSQRGLAGGLADTQYF	TGTGCCAGCAGCCAAAGGGGACTAGCGGGGGGGCTGGCAGATACGCAGTATTTT
.	TRBJ1-5	TRBV2	.	CASSESWGEPQHF	TGTGCCAGCAGTGAAAGTTGGGGGGAGCCCCAGCATTTT
.	TRBJ1-3	TRBV19	.	CASRVMESSGNTIYF	TGTGCCAGTAGAGTCATGGAGAGCTCTGGAAACACCATATATTTT
TRBD1	TRBJ1-2	TRBV5-1	.	CASSNHPHADRGYGYTF	TGCGCCAGCAGCAACCACCCACATGCCGACAGGGGATATGGCTACACCTTC
.	TRBJ2-1	TRBV7-6	.	CASSYGGLATREQFF	TGTGCCAGCAGCTATGGTGGTCTAGCCACTAGGGAGCAGTTCTTC
TRBD1	TRBJ1-2	TRBV30	.	CAWSVSTGSRAVTGYTF	TGTGCCTGGAGTGTCTCGACAGGGAGCCGGGCAGTGACTGGCTACACCTTC
.	TRBJ1-1	TRBV29-1	.	CSVRTTLSTEAFF	TGCAGCGTTCGGACAACACTTTCCACTGAAGCTTTCTTT
.	TRBJ1-2	TRBV24-1	.	CATSDPGTFYGYTF	TGTGCCACCAGTGATCCCGGGACATTCTATGGCTACACCTTC
.	TRBJ2-7	TRBV6-5	.	CASSYRQANYEQYF	TGTGCCAGCAGTTACCGGCAGGCGAACTACGAGCAGTACTTC